This T cell receptor beta chain derives from a study of molecular identifiers for immune sequencing clone quantification. TCRdb fed the PCR reads into MiXCR, producing one record per CDR3 protein. The sample has 300,000 to 350,000 distinct CDR3 sequences, around a fifth seen once. The length of the CDR3 is 14 residues. The V and J ends lost 8 bases and 0 bases respectively, with 11 bases between them. CDR1 is MNHEY and CDR2 is SMNVEV in the germline V gene (reference sequence). Ten or more counts support this clonotype. This sequence joins TRBV27 and TRBJ1-5; D perhaps matches TRBD1 (6 bases). The sequence was collected from a human donor in good health. Some libraries in this study had Jurkat cell RNA spiked in. Sequencing was carried out using naive CD8+ T cells from blood, with Jurkat cell RNA spiked in. The subset was: FACS-sorted CD8+CD4-CCR7+CD45RA+ naive T cells. CDR3 DNA: TGTGCCAGCGGACAGCCTTATAGCAATCAGCCCCAGCATTTT. Translating it yields CASGQPYSNQPQHF.